These 20 T cell receptor beta chains were sequenced from one sample in a study of cytomegalovirus exposure and HLA in healthy donors. The PCR ran on 60 Vbeta and 13 Jbeta primers. The table came from immunoSEQ multiplex PCR; TCRdb's copy has only in-frame clones and leaves some out. Here the sample spans about 150,000 clones, around 65% being singletons. The specimen sequenced was PBMCs. These receptors were taken from a woman in her 30s in good health and CMV-seropositive.

This rearrangement joins TRBV20-1 to TRBJ2-3; a weak D match, TRBD1 (5 bases). The CDR3 is made up of 11 amino acids. With 7 bases removed from V and 1 base from J, the gap between germline ends came to 6 bases. Germline V gene sequence: CDR1 DFQATT, CDR2 SNEGSKA (reference sequence). As DNA, the CDR3 is TGCAGTGTGACAGGCACAGATACGCAGTATTTT. As protein: CSVTGTDTQYF.

This clone was picked up a small number of times. For the CDR3, the DNA is TGTGCCAGCAGGTTACTGTCGGGAAAGGGTCCCCAGCATTTT. Protein: CASRLLSGKGPQHF. The genes are TRBV28 and TRBJ1-5; D gene ambiguous. Trimming cost V 6 bases and J 10 bases, with 19 bases left between them. In germline, CDR1 is MDHEN, CDR2 SYDVKM. The length of the CDR3 is 14 residues.

V and J are TRBV4-1 and TRBJ1-2; D unclear. The CDR3 runs 17 residues. The V and J ends lost 2 bases and 1 base respectively, with 17 bases between them. CDR1 and CDR2 (germline): MGHRA, YSYEKL. CDR3 in DNA: TGCGCCAGCAGCCAAAGTTCCCCGGGGTCCTATAACTATGGCTACACCTTC. Translated: CASSQSSPGSYNYGYTF.

This clone was recorded many times. The chain recombines TRBV4-1 with TRBJ1-4; D possibly corresponds to TRBD1 (5 bases). Trimming pared 1 base from V and 0 bases from J, leaving 9 bases between. CDR3 length: 16 residues. CDR1 is MGHRA, CDR2 YSYEKL, per germline. The CDR3 bases are TGCGCCAGCAGCCAAGCGCCAGGGACAACTAATGAAAAACTGTTTTTT. Translated: CASSQAPGTTNEKLFF.

The sample holds a few counts of this clone. The chain couples TRBV5-4 to TRBJ2-7, with 10 positions matching TRBD2. Germline assignment: CDR1 SGHNT and CDR2 YYREEE (reference sequence). V shed 4 bases, J shed 6 bases, and the junction held 10 bases outside the gene matches. This CDR3 has 15 residues. The CDR3 nucleotides are TGTGCCAGCAGCCCCGTAAGCGGGAGGGTCCCCGAGCAGTACTTC. Protein product: CASSPVSGRVPEQYF. Looking up the rest from reference TRBV5-4 and TRBJ2-7 gives the full variable domain: ETGVTQSPTHLIKTRGQQVTLRCSSQSGHNTVSWYQQALGQGPQFIFQYYREEENGRGNFPPRFSGLQFPNYSSELNVNALELDDSALYLCASSPVSGRVPEQYFGPGTRLTVT.

The rearrangement links TRBV4-1 to TRBJ1-1; the match to TRBD1 covers 7 bases. Germline CDR1 MGHRA, CDR2 YSYEKL. Losses at the gene ends were 3 bases for V and 1 base for J; bases not matched to a gene: 5. CDR3 size: 15 residues. CDR3: CASSQGSGGNTEAFF. Here the CDR3 DNA reads TGCGCCAGCAGCCAGGGGTCAGGGGGGAACACTGAAGCTTTCTTT.

The chain has TRBV5-3 and TRBJ1-1; tentative D call: TRBD1 (6 bases). TRBV5-3 is designated an ORF whose function remains uncertain. The CDR3 consists of 16 residues. V lost 3 bases, J lost 3 bases, and 18 bases lay in between. The CDR3 reads CARSSAITGLDTEAFF. Written as DNA, the CDR3 is TGTGCCAGAAGCTCCGCAATTACAGGGTTGGACACTGAAGCTTTCTTT.

The genes are TRBV13 and TRBJ1-2; no clear D gene. The germline gives CDR1 PRHDT, CDR2 FYEKMQ (reference sequence). The CDR3 contains 15 residues. Trimming cost V 4 bases and J 8 bases, with 20 bases left between them. As DNA, the CDR3 is TGTGCCAGCAGCTCCCCAACCCCGGCAGGCAAGGGCTACACCTTC. The encoded protein is CASSSPTPAGKGYTF. Filled out from reference TRBV13 and TRBJ1-2, the complete variable domain reads AAGVIQSPRHLIKEKRETATLKCYPIPRHDTVYWYQQGPGQDPQFLISFYEKMQSDKGSIPDRFSAQQFSDYHSELNMSSLELGDSALYFCASSSPTPAGKGYTFGSGTRLTVV.

The chain couples TRBV28 to TRBJ1-2; TRBD1 matches at 9 bases. CDR3 length: 17 amino acids. Germline V CDR1 and CDR2: MDHEN, SYDVKM. V lost 5 bases and J lost 5; bases outside the gene matches: 15. DNA of the CDR3: TGTGCCAGCAGTACGCCCCTGGGACAGGGAATAAGGTATGGCTACACCTTC. As protein: CASSTPLGQGIRYGYTF.

This clone was seen a few times. V is TRBV2 and J is TRBJ1-5; D ambiguous. Trimming removed 6 bases at V and 2 bases at J, with 14 bases between. Germline loops: CDR1 SNHLY, CDR2 FYNNEI. The length of the CDR3 is 15 residues. CDR3 bases: TGTGCCAGCAGGGCAGAGACAATACGCAATCAGCCCCAGCATTTT. The encoded protein is CASRAETIRNQPQHF.

This clone was counted a few times. The CDR3, as DNA: TGTGCCAGCAGCTCCCGGACTAGCGGGGGGACCGCCCATACGCAGTATTTT. It encodes CASSSRTSGGTAHTQYF. The genes are TRBV13 and TRBJ2-3; 14 bases match TRBD2. J was trimmed by 7 bases and V by 4 bases; bases with no gene match: 10. The CDR3 is made up of 17 amino acids. Germline V lookup: CDR1 PRHDT, CDR2 FYEKMQ (reference sequence).

Only one count was recorded for this clone. The V and J genes are TRBV29-1 and TRBJ1-1; a possible D gene is TRBD1 (6 bases). The germline gives CDR1 SQVTM, CDR2 ANQGSEA. Trimming took off 0 bases at V and 1 base at J, with 12 bases between the two ends. This CDR3 spans 15 amino acids. The CDR3 nucleotides are TGCAGCGTTGAAGATCGAACAGGGCCGAACACTGAAGCTTTCTTT. Translating it yields CSVEDRTGPNTEAFF.

This clone was counted only a few times. This chain links TRBV5-1 with TRBJ1-2, with D uncertain. Trimming pared 0 bases from V and 5 bases from J, leaving 5 bases between. The germline gives CDR1 SGHRS, CDR2 YFSETQ. There are 12 residues in the CDR3. CDR3 protein: CASSLDGYGYTF. The CDR3 coding sequence is TGCGCCAGCAGCTTGGACGGTTATGGCTACACCTTC.

Only a few counts were recorded for this clone. The chain recombines TRBV7-9 with TRBJ1-1; D might be TRBD1 (5 bases). Germline V CDR1 and CDR2: SEHNR, FQNEAQ (reference sequence). The CDR3 is made up of 14 amino acids. V was shortened by 5 bases and J by 4 bases, with 14 bases between the two germline ends. This chain's CDR3 is CASSPPGGVTEAFF. Here the CDR3 DNA reads TGTGCCAGCAGCCCCCCCGGAGGGGTCACTGAAGCTTTCTTT.

This clone has just one count. The chain employs TRBV25-1 and TRBJ2-2, with TRBD1 matching 7 bases. The length of the CDR3 is 14 residues. Germline values: CDR1 MGHDK, CDR2 SYGVNS. After removal of 5 bases from V and 6 bases from J, the junction contained 6 bases not matched to a gene. CDR3 nucleotides: TGTGCCAGCAGTCTGGGGACAGAGGCCGGGGAGCTGTTTTTT. It translates to CASSLGTEAGELFF. Complete variable domain (other parts from reference TRBV25-1 and TRBJ2-2): EADIYQTPRYLVIGTGKKITLECSQTMGHDKMYWYQQDPGMELHLIHYSYGVNSTEKGDLSSESTVSRIRTEHFPLTLESARPSHTSQYLCASSLGTEAGELFFGEGSRLTVL.

This sequence joins TRBV5-1 and TRBJ1-2, with a weak D call TRBD1 (5 bases). Germline CDR1 is SGHRS and CDR2 is YFSETQ. The CDR3 is 16 amino acids. V was cut by 0 bases and J by 2 bases, with 14 bases left in between. Here the CDR3 reads CASSLDLQGWNYGYTF. The DNA of the CDR3 is TGCGCCAGCAGCTTGGATCTCCAGGGATGGAACTATGGCTACACCTTC. Drawing the rest from reference TRBV5-1 and TRBJ1-2, the complete variable domain is KAGVTQTPRYLIKTRGQQVTLSCSPISGHRSVSWYQQTPGQGLQFLFEYFSETQRNKGNFPGRFSGRQFSNSRSEMNVSTLELGDSALYLCASSLDLQGWNYGYTFGSGTRLTVV.

The rearrangement uses TRBV18 and TRBJ2-5, with 7 bases lining up with TRBD2. The J call is doubtful: the DNA matches TRBJ2-7 better. CDR1 and CDR2 from the germline V gene are KGHSH and LQKENI. The CDR3 extends over 15 amino acids. CDR3 sequence: CASSPPPSGGAEQYF. CDR3 sequence (DNA): TGTGCCAGCTCACCACCGCCTAGCGGTGGGGCCGAGCAGTACTTC.

V gene TRBV28 combines with J gene TRBJ2-7; 9 bases line up with TRBD2. V lost 1 base and J lost 5; bases outside the gene matches: 9. CDR3 length: 16 amino acids. The germline V gene has CDR1 MDHEN and CDR2 SYDVKM. CDR3 DNA: TGTGCCAGCAGTTTATCTGGGCGGGGGGGCTTAGACGAGCAGTACTTC. It codes for CASSLSGRGGLDEQYF. The entire variable domain, with the rest obtained from reference TRBV28 and TRBJ2-7, is as follows: DVKVTQSSRYLVKRTGEKVFLECVQDMDHENMFWYRQDPGLGLRLIYFSYDVKMKEKGDIPEGYSVSREKKERFSLILESASTNQTSMYLCASSLSGRGGLDEQYFGPGTRLTVT.

The V call is TRBV30, the J call TRBJ2-3, with TRBD1 identical over 7 bases. The junction had 12 bases not matched to a gene; V was cut back by 7 bases and J by 8 bases. The CDR3 consists of 13 residues. Germline-derived CDR1 and CDR2 are GTSNPN and SVGIG (reference sequence). Here the CDR3 reads CASTGSSGVTQYF. The DNA for the CDR3 is TGTGCCTCGACAGGGAGTTCTGGGGTTACGCAGTATTTT. Filled out from reference TRBV30 and TRBJ2-3, the complete variable domain reads SQTIHQWPATLVQPVGSPLSLECTVEGTSNPNLYWYRQAAGRGLQLLFYSVGIGQISSEVPQNLSASRPQDRQFILSSKKLLLSDSGFYLCASTGSSGVTQYFGPGTRLTVL.

The rearrangement links TRBV4-2 to TRBJ1-5; D is unclear. Germline V gene sequence: CDR1 LGHNA, CDR2 YNFKEQ. The CDR3 totals 15 residues. Trimming cost V 1 base and J 4 bases, with 11 bases left between them. CDR3 amino acids: CASSQGNIVNQPQHF. The CDR3 DNA is TGTGCCAGCAGCCAAGGAAACATTGTGAATCAGCCCCAGCATTTT.